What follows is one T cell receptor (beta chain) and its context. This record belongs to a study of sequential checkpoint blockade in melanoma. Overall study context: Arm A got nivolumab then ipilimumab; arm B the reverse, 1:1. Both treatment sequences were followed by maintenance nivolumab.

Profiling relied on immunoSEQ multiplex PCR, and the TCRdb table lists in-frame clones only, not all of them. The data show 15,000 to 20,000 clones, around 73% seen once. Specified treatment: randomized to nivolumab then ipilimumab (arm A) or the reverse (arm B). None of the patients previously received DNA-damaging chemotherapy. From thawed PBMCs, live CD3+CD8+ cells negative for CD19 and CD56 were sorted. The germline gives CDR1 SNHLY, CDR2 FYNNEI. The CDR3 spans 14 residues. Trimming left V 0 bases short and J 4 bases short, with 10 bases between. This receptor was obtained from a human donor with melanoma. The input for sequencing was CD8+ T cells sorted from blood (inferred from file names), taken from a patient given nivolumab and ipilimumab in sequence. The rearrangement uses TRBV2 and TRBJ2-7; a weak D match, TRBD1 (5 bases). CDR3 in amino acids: CASSEALAGYEQYF. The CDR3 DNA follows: TGTGCCAGCAGTGAAGCCCTTGCAGGGTACGAGCAGTACTTC.